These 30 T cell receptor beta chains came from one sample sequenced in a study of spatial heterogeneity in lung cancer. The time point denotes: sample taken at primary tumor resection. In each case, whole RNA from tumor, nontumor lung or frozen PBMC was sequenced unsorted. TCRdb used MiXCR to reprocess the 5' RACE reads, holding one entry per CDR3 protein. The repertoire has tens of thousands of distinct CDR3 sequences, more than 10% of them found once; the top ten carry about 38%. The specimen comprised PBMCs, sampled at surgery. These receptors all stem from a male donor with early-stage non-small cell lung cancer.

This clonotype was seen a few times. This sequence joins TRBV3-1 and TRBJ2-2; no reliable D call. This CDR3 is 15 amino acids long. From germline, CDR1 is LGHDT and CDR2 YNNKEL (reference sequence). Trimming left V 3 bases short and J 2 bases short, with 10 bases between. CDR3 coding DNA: TGTGCCAGCAGCCAGGCAACGGAAAACACCGGGGAGCTGTTTTTT. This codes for CASSQATENTGELFF.

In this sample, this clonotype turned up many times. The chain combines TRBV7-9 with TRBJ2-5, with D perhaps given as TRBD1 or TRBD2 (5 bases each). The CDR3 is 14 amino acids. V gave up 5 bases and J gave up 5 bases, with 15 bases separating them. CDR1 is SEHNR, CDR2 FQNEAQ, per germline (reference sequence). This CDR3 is CASSPGSGTETQYF. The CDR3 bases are TGTGCCAGCAGCCCAGGGTCCGGGACGGAGACCCAGTACTTC. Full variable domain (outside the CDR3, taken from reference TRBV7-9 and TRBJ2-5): DTGVSQNPRHKITKRGQNVTFRCDPISEHNRLYWYRQTLGQGPEFLTYFQNEAQLEKSRLLSDRFSAERPKGSFSTLEIQRTEQGDSAMYLCASSPGSGTETQYFGPGTRLLVL.

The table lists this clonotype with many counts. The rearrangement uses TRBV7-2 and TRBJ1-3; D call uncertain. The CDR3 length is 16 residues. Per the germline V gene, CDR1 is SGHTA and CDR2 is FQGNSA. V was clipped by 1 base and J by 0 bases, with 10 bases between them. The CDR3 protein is CASSLGAANSGNTIYF. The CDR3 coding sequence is TGTGCCAGCAGCTTAGGGGCAGCAAACTCTGGAAACACCATATATTTT.

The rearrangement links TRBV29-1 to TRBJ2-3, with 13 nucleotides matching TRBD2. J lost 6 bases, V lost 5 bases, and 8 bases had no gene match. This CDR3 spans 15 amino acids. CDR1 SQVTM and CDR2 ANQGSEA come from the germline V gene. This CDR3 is CSVRTSGGLMDTQYF. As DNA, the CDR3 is TGCAGCGTTCGGACTAGCGGGGGCCTCATGGATACGCAGTATTTT.

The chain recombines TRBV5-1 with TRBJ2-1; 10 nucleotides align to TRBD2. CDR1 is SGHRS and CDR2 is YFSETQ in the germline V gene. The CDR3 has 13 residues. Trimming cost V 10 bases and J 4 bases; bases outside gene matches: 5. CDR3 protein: CACSSGRYNEQFF. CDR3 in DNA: TGCGCCTGTTCTAGCGGGAGATACAATGAGCAGTTCTTC.

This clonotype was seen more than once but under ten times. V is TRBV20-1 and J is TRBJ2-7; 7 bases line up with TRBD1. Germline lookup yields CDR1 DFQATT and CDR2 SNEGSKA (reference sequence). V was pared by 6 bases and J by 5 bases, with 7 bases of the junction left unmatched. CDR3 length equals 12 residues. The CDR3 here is CSAPDRIHEQYF. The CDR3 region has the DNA TGCAGTGCCCCGGACAGGATCCACGAGCAGTACTTC.

The CDR3 is CASNVIPGDVVAFF. CDR3 DNA: TGTGCCAGCAACGTGATTCCGGGGGATGTGGTAGCTTTCTTT. The rearrangement links TRBV12-3 or TRBV12-4 to TRBJ1-1, with D possibly TRBD1 on 5 matching bases. The CDR3 consists of 14 residues. Trimming left V 7 bases short and J 10 bases short, with 22 bases between.

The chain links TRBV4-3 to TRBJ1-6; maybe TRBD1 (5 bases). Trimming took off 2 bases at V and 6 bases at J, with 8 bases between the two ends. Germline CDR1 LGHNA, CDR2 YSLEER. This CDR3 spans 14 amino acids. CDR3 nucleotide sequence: TGCGCCAGCAGCCAATTTCAGGGTAATTCACCCCTCCACTTT. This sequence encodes CASSQFQGNSPLHF.

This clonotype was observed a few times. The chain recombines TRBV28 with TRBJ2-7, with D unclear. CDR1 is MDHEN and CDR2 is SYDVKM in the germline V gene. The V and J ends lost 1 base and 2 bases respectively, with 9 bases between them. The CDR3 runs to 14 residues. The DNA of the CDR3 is TGTGCCAGCAGTTTATTAGACAAGACCTACGAGCAGTACTTC. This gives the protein CASSLLDKTYEQYF.

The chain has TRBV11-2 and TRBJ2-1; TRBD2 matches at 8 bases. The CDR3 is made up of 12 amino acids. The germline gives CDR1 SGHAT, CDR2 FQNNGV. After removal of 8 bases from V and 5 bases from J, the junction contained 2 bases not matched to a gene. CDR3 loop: CASGLADNEQFF. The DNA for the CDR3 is TGTGCCAGCGGACTAGCCGACAATGAGCAGTTCTTC.

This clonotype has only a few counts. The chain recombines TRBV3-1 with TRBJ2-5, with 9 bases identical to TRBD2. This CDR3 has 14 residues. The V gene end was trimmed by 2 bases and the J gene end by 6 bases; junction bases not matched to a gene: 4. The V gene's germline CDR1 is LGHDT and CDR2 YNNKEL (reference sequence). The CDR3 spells CASSQRTSEKTQYF. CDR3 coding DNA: TGTGCCAGCAGCCAACGGACTAGCGAAAAGACCCAGTACTTC.

DNA for the CDR3: TGCAGTGCTAGAGTGGCAGCGGGGGGGAACAATGAGCAGTTCTTC. Protein sequence: CSARVAAGGNNEQFF. The chain employs TRBV20-1 and TRBJ2-1, with 10 bases fitting TRBD2. CDR3 length: 15 residues. V trimming: 1 base; J trimming: 5 bases; junction bases outside the gene matches: 5. CDR1 and CDR2 from the germline V gene are DFQATT and SNEGSKA (reference sequence).

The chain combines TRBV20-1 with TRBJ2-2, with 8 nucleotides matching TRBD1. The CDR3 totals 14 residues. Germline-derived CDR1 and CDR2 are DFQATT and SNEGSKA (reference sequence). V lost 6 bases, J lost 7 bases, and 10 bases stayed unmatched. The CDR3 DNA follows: TGCAGTGCCTTCTCAGGGGGCTCCGGCGGGGAGCTGTTTTTT. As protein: CSAFSGGSGGELFF.

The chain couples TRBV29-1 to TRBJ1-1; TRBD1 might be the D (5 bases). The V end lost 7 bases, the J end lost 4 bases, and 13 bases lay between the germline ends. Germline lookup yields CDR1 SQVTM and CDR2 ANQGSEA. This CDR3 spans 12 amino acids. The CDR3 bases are TGCAGCGGGCTGGACACCCCCACTGAAGCTTTCTTT. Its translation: CSGLDTPTEAFF.

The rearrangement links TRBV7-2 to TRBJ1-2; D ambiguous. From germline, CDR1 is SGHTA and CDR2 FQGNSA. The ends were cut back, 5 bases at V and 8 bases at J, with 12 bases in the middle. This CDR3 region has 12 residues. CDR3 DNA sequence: TGTGCCAGCAGCCCAACTGACTGGGGCTACACCTTC. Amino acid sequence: CASSPTDWGYTF.

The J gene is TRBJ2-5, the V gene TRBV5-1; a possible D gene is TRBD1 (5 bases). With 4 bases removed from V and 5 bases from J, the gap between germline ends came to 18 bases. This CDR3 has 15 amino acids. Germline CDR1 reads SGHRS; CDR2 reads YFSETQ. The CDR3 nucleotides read TGCGCCAGCAGCCCACTTGGCTCCAGGGTTGAGACCCAGTACTTC. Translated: CASSPLGSRVETQYF.

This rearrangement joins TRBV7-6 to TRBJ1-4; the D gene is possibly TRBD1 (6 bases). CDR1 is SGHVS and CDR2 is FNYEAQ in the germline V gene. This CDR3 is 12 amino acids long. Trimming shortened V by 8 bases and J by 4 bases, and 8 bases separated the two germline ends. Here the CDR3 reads CASGQFNEKLFF. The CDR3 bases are TGTGCCAGCGGACAGTTTAATGAAAAACTGTTTTTT.

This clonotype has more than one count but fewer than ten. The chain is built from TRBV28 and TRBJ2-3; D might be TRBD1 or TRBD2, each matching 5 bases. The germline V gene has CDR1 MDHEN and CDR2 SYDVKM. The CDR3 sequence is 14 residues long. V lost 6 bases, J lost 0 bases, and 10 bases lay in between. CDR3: CASRQWGSTDTQYF. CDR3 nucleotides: TGTGCCAGCAGACAATGGGGGAGCACAGATACGCAGTATTTT.

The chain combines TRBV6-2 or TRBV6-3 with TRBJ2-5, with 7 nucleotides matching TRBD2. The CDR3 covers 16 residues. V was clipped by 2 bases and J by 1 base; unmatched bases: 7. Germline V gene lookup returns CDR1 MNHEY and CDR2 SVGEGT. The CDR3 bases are TGTGCCAGCAGTTACCCGAGGGAGGGATTCCAAGAGACCCAGTACTTC. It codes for CASSYPREGFQETQYF.

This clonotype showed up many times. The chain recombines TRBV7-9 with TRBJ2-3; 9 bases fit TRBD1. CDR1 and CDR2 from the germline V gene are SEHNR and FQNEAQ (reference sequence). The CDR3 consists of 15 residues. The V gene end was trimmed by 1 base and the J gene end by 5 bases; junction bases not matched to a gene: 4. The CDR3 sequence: CASSLDRGLQDTQYF. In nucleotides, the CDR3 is TGTGCCAGCAGCTTAGACAGGGGGCTTCAAGATACGCAGTATTTT. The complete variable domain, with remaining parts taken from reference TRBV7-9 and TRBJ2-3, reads DTGVSQNPRHKITKRGQNVTFRCDPISEHNRLYWYRQTLGQGPEFLTYFQNEAQLEKSRLLSDRFSAERPKGSFSTLEIQRTEQGDSAMYLCASSLDRGLQDTQYFGPGTRLTVL.

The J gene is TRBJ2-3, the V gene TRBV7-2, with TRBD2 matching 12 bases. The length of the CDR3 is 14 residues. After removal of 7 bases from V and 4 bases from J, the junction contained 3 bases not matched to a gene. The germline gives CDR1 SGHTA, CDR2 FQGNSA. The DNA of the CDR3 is TGTGCCAGCAACCTAGCGGGGGGGCCAGATACGCAGTATTTT. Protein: CASNLAGGPDTQYF.

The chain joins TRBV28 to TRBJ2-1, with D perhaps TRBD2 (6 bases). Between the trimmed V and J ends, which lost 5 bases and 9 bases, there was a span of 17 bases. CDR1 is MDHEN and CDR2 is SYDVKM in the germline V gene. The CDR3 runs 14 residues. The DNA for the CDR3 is TGTGCCAGCAGTCCCGACGGGGGTTTCAGTGAGCAGTTCTTC. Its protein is CASSPDGGFSEQFF. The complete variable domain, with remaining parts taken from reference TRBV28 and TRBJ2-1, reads DVKVTQSSRYLVKRTGEKVFLECVQDMDHENMFWYRQDPGLGLRLIYFSYDVKMKEKGDIPEGYSVSREKKERFSLILESASTNQTSMYLCASSPDGGFSEQFFGPGTRLTVL.

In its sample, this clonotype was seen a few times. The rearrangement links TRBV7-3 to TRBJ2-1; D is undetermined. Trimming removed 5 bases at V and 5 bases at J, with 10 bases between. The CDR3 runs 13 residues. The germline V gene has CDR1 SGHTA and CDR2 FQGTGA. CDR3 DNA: TGTGCCAGCAGCCCGCGAGATCACAATGAGCAGTTCTTC. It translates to CASSPRDHNEQFF.

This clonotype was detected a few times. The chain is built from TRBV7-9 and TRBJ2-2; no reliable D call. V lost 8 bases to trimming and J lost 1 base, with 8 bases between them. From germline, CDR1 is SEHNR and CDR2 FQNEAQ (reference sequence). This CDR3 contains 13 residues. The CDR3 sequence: CASGFKNTGELFF. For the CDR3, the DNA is TGTGCCAGCGGATTTAAGAACACCGGGGAGCTGTTTTTT.

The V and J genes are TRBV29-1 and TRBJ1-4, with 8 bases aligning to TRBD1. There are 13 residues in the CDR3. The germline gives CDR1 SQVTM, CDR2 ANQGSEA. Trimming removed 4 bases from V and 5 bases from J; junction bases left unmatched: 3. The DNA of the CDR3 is TGCAGCGTTGTTTGGACAGGGAATGAAAAACTGTTTTTT. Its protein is CSVVWTGNEKLFF.

The CDR3 DNA is TGCGCCAGCAGCTTGCTAGGAGAGAACTATGGCTACACCTTC. Translating gives CASSLLGENYGYTF. The rearrangement links TRBV5-1 to TRBJ1-2; D gene unclear. The V and J ends lost 1 base and 2 bases respectively, with 9 bases between them. CDR1 SGHRS and CDR2 YFSETQ come from the germline V gene. The CDR3 contains 14 residues.

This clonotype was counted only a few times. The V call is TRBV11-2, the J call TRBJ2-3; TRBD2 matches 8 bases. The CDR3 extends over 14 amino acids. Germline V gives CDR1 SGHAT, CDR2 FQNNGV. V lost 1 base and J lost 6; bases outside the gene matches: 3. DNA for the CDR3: TGTGCCAGCAGCTTAGGGCCGGGGGGGGATACGCAGTATTTT. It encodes CASSLGPGGDTQYF.

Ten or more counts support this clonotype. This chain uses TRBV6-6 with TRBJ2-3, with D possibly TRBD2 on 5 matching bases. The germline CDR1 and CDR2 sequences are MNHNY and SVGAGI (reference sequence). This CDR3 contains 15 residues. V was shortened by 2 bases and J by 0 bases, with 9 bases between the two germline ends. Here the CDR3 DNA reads TGTGCCAGCAGTTACGCCGGGAAAAGCACAGATACGCAGTATTTT. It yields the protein CASSYAGKSTDTQYF.

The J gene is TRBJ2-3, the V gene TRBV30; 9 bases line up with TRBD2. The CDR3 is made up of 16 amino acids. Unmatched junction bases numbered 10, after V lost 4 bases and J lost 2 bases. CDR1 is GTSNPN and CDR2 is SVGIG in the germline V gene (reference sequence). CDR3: CAWTPGLAGTTDTQYF. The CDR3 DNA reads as TGTGCCTGGACCCCTGGCCTAGCGGGGACCACAGATACGCAGTATTTT.

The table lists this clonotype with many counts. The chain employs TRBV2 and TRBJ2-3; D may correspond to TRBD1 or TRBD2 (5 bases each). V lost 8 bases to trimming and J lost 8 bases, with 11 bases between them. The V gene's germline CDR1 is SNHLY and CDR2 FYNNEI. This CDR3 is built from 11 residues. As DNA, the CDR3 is TGTGCCAGCCATCCCGGGGCTACGCAGTATTTT. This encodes CASHPGATQYF. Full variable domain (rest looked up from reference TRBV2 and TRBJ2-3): EPEVTQTPSHQVTQMGQEVILRCVPISNHLYFYWYRQILGQKVEFLVSFYNNEISEKSEIFDDQFSVERPDGSNFTLKIRSTKLEDSAMYFCASHPGATQYFGPGTRLTVL.